This is a list of T cell receptor beta chains from one sample in a study of blood T cells in healthy people across ages. Each CDR3 protein is one row after TCRdb ran MiXCR on the 5' RACE reads. Seen here are about 970,000 distinct CDR3 sequences, 51% observed once, and the top ten hold about a fifth. Source material: blood. The receptors were gathered from a woman aged 60-75 years in good health. The CDR3 runs from the conserved cysteine through the conserved F or W. D genes are given only for firm matches. The listing skips clone size in some rows; elsewhere it reads once, few, many or a size class.

cdr3_nt,cdr3_aa,j_call,clone_size,v_call,d_call
TGCGCCAGCAGCCAAGATGAGCAAGACAACTATGGCTACACCTTC,CASSQDEQDNYGYTF,TRBJ1-2,.,TRBV4-1,.
TGTGCCAGCATTGGCAGGGGAGGCTACACCTTC,CASIGRGGYTF,TRBJ1-2,.,TRBV6-2/TRBV6-3,.
TGTGCCAGCAGCTTGGCCGGGAGCAGGAACGAGCAGTACTTC,CASSLAGSRNEQYF,TRBJ2-7,few,TRBV5-6,.
TGTGCCAGCAGCCCCGACATGGGACTAGCGGGATGGGATACGCAGTATTTT,CASSPDMGLAGWDTQYF,TRBJ2-3,.,TRBV7-7,TRBD2
TGTGCCAGCAGGGGGACTAGCGGGGGGGTACAAGAGACCCAGTACTTC,CASRGTSGGVQETQYF,TRBJ2-5,.,TRBV12-3/TRBV12-4,TRBD2
TGTGCCAGCAGACCCACCTGGAGCACTAGCACAGATACGCAGTATTTT,CASRPTWSTSTDTQYF,TRBJ2-3,.,TRBV6-6,.
TGCAGTGCTAGAGGGACCCTCCGAGGAGATACGCAGTATTTT,CSARGTLRGDTQYF,TRBJ2-3,.,TRBV20-1,.
TGTGCCAGCAGCCCCCGCAGGAGCTCCTACGAGCAGTACTTC,CASSPRRSSYEQYF,TRBJ2-7,few,TRBV7-8,.
TGTGCCAGCAGCTCCCTTCTAGCGGGAGGGCGAAATGAGCAGTTCTTC,CASSSLLAGGRNEQFF,TRBJ2-1,.,TRBV7-8,TRBD2
TGTGCCAGCAGACGGACTAGTAACTCTGGGGCCAACGTCCTGACTTTC,CASRRTSNSGANVLTF,TRBJ2-6,.,TRBV27,TRBD2
TGTGCCAGCAGCCCGGACGCAGGAACTCGCCCCCAGCATTTT,CASSPDAGTRPQHF,TRBJ1-5,.,TRBV7-2,.
TGTGCCAGCAGTTCGAGGACGGGGGGCTCACGGGAGCAGTTCTTC,CASSSRTGGSREQFF,TRBJ2-1,.,TRBV27,.
TGTGCCAGCAGTTGGGGACAGGGGTTTAACTATGGCTACACCTTC,CASSWGQGFNYGYTF,TRBJ1-2,few,TRBV27,TRBD1
TGTGCCAGCAGTCAAGGGACTAGCGGCCATGATGAGCAGTTCTTC,CASSQGTSGHDEQFF,TRBJ2-1,.,TRBV6-6,TRBD2
TGTGCCAGCAGACCCGACAAGCTGGGTATCACAGATACGCAGTATTTT,CASRPDKLGITDTQYF,TRBJ2-3,.,TRBV6-2/TRBV6-3,.
TGTGCCAGCACCACCGACTGGAAGACCGGGGAGCTGTTTTTT,CASTTDWKTGELFF,TRBJ2-2,once,TRBV6-6,.
TGTGCCAGCAGCCATCTCGGACGGCCCGAGCAGTACTTC,CASSHLGRPEQYF,TRBJ2-7,few,TRBV3-1,.
TGTGCTCTGGACTGGGCCTACAATGAGCAGTTCTTC,CALDWAYNEQFF,TRBJ2-1,.,TRBV6-1,.
TGTGCCAGCAGCTCGCCGACAGGGGAACAGCCCCAGCATTTT,CASSSPTGEQPQHF,TRBJ1-5,once,TRBV7-9,TRBD1
TGCGCCAGCAGCTTGGATACAGGGAGGGAAGAGACCCAGTACTTC,CASSLDTGREETQYF,TRBJ2-5,.,TRBV5-1,.
TGTGCCAGCAGTTTACCCCGACAGGGTTCCTACGAGCAGTACTTC,CASSLPRQGSYEQYF,TRBJ2-7,.,TRBV28,TRBD1
TGTGCCAGCAGCTTAGGTGGGAGGGCCACAGATACGCGGTATTTT,CASSLGGRATDTRYF,TRBJ2-3,.,TRBV7-2,TRBD2
TGTGCCAGCAGCGCCATGGGCAGGGGAACCTACGAGCAGTACTTC,CASSAMGRGTYEQYF,TRBJ2-7,few,TRBV9,.
TGTGCCAGCAGTCGGACTAGCGGGAGGAATAGGAATGAGCAGTTCTTC,CASSRTSGRNRNEQFF,TRBJ2-1,once,TRBV2,TRBD2
TGCGCCAGCAGCGCGATATTGGGACAGGGTTCCTACGAGCAGTACTTC,CASSAILGQGSYEQYF,TRBJ2-7,few,TRBV4-1,TRBD1
TGTGCCGGCAACTCAGACCCGGGAGGCTGCGGCACAGATACGCAGTATTTT,CAGNSDPGGCGTDTQYF,TRBJ2-3,.,TRBV21-1,.
TGTGCCAGCACCAATCCGGGATGGGAAATTCGTGGCTACACCTTC,CASTNPGWEIRGYTF,TRBJ1-2,few,TRBV12-3/TRBV12-4,.
TGTGCCAGCATCTTGGGCGGCCCTAGCACAGATACGCAGTATTTT,CASILGGPSTDTQYF,TRBJ2-3,.,TRBV6-1,.